This T cell receptor beta chain was recorded in a study of T cell responses to AZD1222 COVID-19 vaccine. At the level of the study: Second-dose schedules of about 4 or about 12 weeks were combined.

This clone appeared a few times. Its antigen is unknown. Method: immunoSEQ multiplex PCR; TCRdb's copy keeps in-frame clones and lacks some. The sample consists of 130,000 or so clones, 75% to 90% of them appearing once. From germline, CDR1 is MNHEY and CDR2 SVGEGT. V shed 2 bases and J shed 7 bases, with 17 bases lying between them. The CDR3 contains 15 residues. Notes on the study in general: There were repertoire samples only from the period after the peak T cell response. Mostly white British, mostly female donors; authors suggested clonal diversity may be underestimated.

The chain has TRBV6-2 or TRBV6-3 and TRBJ1-2, with D uncertain. Specimen: peripheral blood, collected on day 0 of AZD1222 vaccination. This sequence was found in an adult in good health. The CDR3 loop reads CASSYLGITSTGYTF. The CDR3 nucleotides are TGTGCCAGCAGTTACCTCGGGATAACGTCTACTGGCTACACCTTC.